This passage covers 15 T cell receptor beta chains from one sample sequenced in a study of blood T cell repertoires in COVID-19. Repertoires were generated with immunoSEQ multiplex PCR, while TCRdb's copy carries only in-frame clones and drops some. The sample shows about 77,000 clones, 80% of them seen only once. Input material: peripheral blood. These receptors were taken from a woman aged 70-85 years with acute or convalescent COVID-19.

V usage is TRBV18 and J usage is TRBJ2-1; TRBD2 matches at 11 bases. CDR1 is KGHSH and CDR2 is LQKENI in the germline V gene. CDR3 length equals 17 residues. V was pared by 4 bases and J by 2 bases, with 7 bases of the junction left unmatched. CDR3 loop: CASSLKLAGDPYNEQFF. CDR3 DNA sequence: TGTGCCAGCTCACTTAAACTAGCGGGGGACCCCTACAATGAGCAGTTCTTC.

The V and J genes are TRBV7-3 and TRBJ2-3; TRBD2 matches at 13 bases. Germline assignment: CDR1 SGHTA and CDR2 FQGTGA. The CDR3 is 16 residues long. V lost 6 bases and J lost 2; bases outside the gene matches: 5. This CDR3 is CASSPGTSGNTDTQYF. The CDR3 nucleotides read TGTGCCAGCAGTCCTGGGACTAGCGGGAACACAGATACGCAGTATTTT. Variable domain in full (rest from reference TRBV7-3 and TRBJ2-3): GAGVSQTPSNKVTEKGKYVELRCDPISGHTALYWYRQSLGQGPEFLIYFQGTGAADDSGLPNDRFFAVRPEGSVSTLKIQRTERGDSAVYLCASSPGTSGNTDTQYFGPGTRLTVL.

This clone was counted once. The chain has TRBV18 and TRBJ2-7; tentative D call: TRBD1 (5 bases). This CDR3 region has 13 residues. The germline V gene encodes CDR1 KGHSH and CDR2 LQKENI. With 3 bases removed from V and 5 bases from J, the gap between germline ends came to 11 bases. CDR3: CASSPGQSNEQYF. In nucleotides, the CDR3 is TGTGCCAGCTCACCGGGGCAGAGCAACGAGCAGTACTTC.

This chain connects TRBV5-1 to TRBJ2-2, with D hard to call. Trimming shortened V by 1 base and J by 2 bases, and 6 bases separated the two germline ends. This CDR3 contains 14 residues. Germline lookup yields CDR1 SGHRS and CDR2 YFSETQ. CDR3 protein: CASSLIINTGELFF. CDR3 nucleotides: TGCGCCAGCAGCTTGATTATTAACACCGGGGAGCTGTTTTTT.

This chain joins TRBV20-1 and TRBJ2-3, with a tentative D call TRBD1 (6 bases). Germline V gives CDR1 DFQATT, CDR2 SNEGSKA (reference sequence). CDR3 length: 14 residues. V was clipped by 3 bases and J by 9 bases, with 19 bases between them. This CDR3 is CSASWDMELYTQYF. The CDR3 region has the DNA TGCAGTGCTAGTTGGGACATGGAATTATACACGCAGTATTTT.

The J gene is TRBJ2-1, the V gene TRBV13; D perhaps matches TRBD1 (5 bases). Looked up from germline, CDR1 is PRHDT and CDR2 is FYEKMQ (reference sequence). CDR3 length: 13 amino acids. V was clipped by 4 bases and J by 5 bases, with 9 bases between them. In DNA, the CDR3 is TGTGCCAGCAGCTCCCAGGGAAACAATGAGCAGTTCTTC. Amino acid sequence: CASSSQGNNEQFF.

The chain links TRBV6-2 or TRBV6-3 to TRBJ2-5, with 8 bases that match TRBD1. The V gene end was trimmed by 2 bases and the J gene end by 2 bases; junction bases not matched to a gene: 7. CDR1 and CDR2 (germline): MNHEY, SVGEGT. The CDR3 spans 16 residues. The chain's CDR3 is CASSYPPDRDQETQYF. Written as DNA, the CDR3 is TGTGCCAGCAGTTACCCGCCGGACAGGGATCAAGAGACCCAGTACTTC.

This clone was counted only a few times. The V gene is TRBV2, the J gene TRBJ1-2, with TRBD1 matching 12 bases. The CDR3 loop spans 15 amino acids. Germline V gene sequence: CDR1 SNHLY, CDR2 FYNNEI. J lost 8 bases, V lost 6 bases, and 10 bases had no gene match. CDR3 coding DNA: TGTGCCAGCAGCCGGGACAGGGGGCCTGTTAGGGGCTACACCTTC. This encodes CASSRDRGPVRGYTF.

The CDR3 DNA is TGTGCCAGCAGCTCCCAGGGGAGCCCAACTAATGAAAAACTGTTTTTT. This encodes CASSSQGSPTNEKLFF. The chain employs TRBV7-6 and TRBJ1-4, with D possibly matching TRBD1 (6 bases). Looked up from germline, CDR1 is SGHVS and CDR2 is FNYEAQ. The CDR3 extends over 16 amino acids. The V end was cut by 4 bases, the J end by 0 bases, with 12 bases between. The complete variable domain, with remaining parts taken from reference TRBV7-6 and TRBJ1-4, reads GAGVSQSPRYKVTKRGQDVALRCDPISGHVSLYWYRQALGQGPEFLTYFNYEAQQDKSGLPNDRFSAERPEGSISTLTIQRTEQRDSAMYRCASSSQGSPTNEKLFFGSGTQLSVL.

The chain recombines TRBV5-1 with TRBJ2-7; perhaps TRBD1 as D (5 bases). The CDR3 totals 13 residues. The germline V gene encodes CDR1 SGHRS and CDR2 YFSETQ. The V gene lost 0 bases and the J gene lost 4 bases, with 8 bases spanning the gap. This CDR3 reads CASSLGRDYEQYF. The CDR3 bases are TGCGCCAGCAGCTTGGGCAGGGATTACGAGCAGTACTTC.

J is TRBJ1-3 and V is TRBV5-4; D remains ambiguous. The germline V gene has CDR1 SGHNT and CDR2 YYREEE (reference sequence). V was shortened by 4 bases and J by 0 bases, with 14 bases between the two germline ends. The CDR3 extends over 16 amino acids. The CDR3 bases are TGTGCCAGCAGCATATTCGGAGAACACTCTGGAAACACCATATATTTT. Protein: CASSIFGEHSGNTIYF.

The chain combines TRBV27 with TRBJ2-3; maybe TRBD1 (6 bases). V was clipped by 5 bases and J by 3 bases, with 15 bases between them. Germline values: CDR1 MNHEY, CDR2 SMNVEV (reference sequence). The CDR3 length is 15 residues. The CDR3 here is CASSEQGISTDTQYF. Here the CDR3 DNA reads TGTGCCAGCAGTGAACAGGGAATAAGTACAGATACGCAGTATTTT.

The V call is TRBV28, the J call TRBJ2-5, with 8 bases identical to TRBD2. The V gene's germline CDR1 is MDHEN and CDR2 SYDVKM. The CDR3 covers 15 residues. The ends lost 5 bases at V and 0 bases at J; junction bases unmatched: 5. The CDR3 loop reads CASSPPGGYQETQYF. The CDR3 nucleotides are TGTGCCAGCAGTCCGCCGGGAGGGTACCAAGAGACCCAGTACTTC.

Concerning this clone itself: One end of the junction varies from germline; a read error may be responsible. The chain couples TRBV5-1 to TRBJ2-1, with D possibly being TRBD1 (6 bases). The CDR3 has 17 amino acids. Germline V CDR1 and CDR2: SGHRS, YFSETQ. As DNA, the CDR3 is TGCGCCAGTAGCTTGAATGGGGGCCCTAGCTCCTACAATGAGCAGTTCTTC. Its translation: CASSLNGGPSSYNEQFF.

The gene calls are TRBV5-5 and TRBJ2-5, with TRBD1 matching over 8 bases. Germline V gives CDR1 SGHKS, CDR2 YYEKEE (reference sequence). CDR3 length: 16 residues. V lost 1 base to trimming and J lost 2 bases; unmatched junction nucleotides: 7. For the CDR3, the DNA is TGTGCCAGCAGCTTGAGGACAGGGACGGGGCAAGAGACCCAGTACTTC. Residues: CASSLRTGTGQETQYF.